This entry features one TCR beta chain sequence. Its matching antigen is unknown. The sample comes from a study of cytomegalovirus exposure and HLA in healthy donors. The V end lost 6 bases, the J end lost 4 bases, and 16 bases lay between the germline ends. The length of the CDR3 is 15 residues. CDR1 is SEHNR, CDR2 FQNEAQ, per germline (reference sequence). The donors gave bone marrow, and they were healthy. The study's findings and limits: From TCR beta sequences, most subjects' HLA-A and HLA-B alleles were reportedly predicted accurately. Some TCR beta chains (around 180 of them) were listed as cytomegalovirus-associated. In a later analysis, CMV-associated beta chains were mostly HLA-associated, it appeared.

The PCR used 60 Vbeta and 13 Jbeta primers. Produced via immunoSEQ multiplex PCR; TCRdb's table is partial and in-frame only. Here the sample spans approximately 150,000 clones, approximately 80% being singletons. Sequences were obtained from PBMCs. This TCR came from a woman in her thirties or forties in good health and CMV-seronegative. The rearrangement links TRBV7-9 to TRBJ1-3; possible D gene TRBD1, 5 bases. CDR3 sequence (DNA): TGTGCCAGCAGACACGACAGTGGGCGAGGAAACACCATATATTTT. Translated: CASRHDSGRGNTIYF.